These 24 T cell receptor beta chains originate from one sample sequenced in a study of shared clonotypes between healthy human individuals. Profiling relied on immunoSEQ multiplex PCR, and the TCRdb table lists in-frame clones only, not all of them. The sample consists of over 2 million clones, around 93% of them appearing once. The sequenced sample consisted of naive CD4+ T cells from PBMCs. Subset described: CD45RA+ positively selected. The receptors shown here come from a man between 18 and 35 years old in good health. Some clones in this sample may be carry-over from other donors' samples.

The V and J genes are TRBV27 and TRBJ2-7; D not certain. The germline V and J ends were trimmed by 4 bases and 5 bases, with 18 bases remaining between them. The germline V gene has CDR1 MNHEY and CDR2 SMNVEV (reference sequence). This CDR3 is 15 amino acids long. CDR3 amino acids: CASSSPTLGWDEQYF. Written as DNA, the CDR3 is TGTGCCAGCAGTTCCCCAACCTTAGGGTGGGACGAGCAGTACTTC.

This chain joins TRBV29-1 and TRBJ1-1; a weak D match, TRBD1 (5 bases). The CDR3 consists of 14 residues. V dropped 6 bases and J dropped 5 bases, with 19 bases sitting between them. Germline values: CDR1 SQVTM, CDR2 ANQGSEA. CDR3 DNA sequence: TGCAGCGTGTTGACAGACACTTTAAGGACTGAAGCTTTCTTT. As protein: CSVLTDTLRTEAFF.

About this clone: The sample carries other DNA sequences with the same CDR3. The CDR3 protein is CAISESTSTDTQYF. The CDR3 nucleotides read TGTGCCATCAGTGAGTCGACCTCCACAGATACGCAGTATTTT. This chain joins TRBV10-3 and TRBJ2-3, with D hard to call. The CDR3 covers 14 residues. The V gene lost 0 bases and the J gene lost 2 bases, with 6 bases spanning the gap. Germline V gene sequence: CDR1 ENHRY, CDR2 SYGVKD.

The rearrangement joins TRBV27 to TRBJ2-1; 8 bases fit TRBD2. The V and J ends lost 6 bases and 2 bases, in that order; junction bases with no gene match: 9. This CDR3 has 16 amino acids. CDR1 MNHEY and CDR2 SMNVEV come from the germline V gene (reference sequence). CDR3 sequence (DNA): TGTGCCAGCAGCCCCGAGGTTAGCGGGACCTACAATGAGCAGTTCTTC. It encodes CASSPEVSGTYNEQFF.

The genes are TRBV5-6 and TRBJ1-1, with D perhaps TRBD1 (6 bases). V was clipped by 1 base and J by 9 bases, with 13 bases between them. The CDR3 runs 13 residues. CDR1 is SGHDT and CDR2 is YYEEEE in the germline V gene. The CDR3 region is CASSLSGVIQAFF. In DNA, the CDR3 is TGTGCCAGCAGCTTGTCAGGGGTGATCCAAGCTTTCTTT.

The chain employs TRBV11-2 and TRBJ1-2; 7 positions match TRBD1. Looked up from germline, CDR1 is SGHAT and CDR2 is FQNNGV. The CDR3 extends over 16 amino acids. V lost 5 bases, J lost 4 bases, and 13 bases stayed unmatched. Here the CDR3 DNA reads TGTGCCAGCAGCCTGCGGGGGACAGCCTTTACCTATGGCTACACCTTC. This gives the protein CASSLRGTAFTYGYTF.

V is TRBV5-1 and J is TRBJ2-7, with D possibly being TRBD2 (7 bases). CDR3 length equals 14 residues. V shed 3 bases and J shed 5 bases, with 15 bases lying between them. CDR1 and CDR2 from the germline V gene are SGHRS and YFSETQ. The CDR3 DNA reads TGCGCCAGCAGCTCCGGTGGGGGGGCTAACGAGCAGTACTTC. Its protein product is CASSSGGGANEQYF.

V usage is TRBV11-1 and J usage is TRBJ2-7; 8 positions match TRBD1. From germline, CDR1 is SGHAT and CDR2 FQDESV (reference sequence). The CDR3 is made up of 14 amino acids. V shed 5 bases and J 7 bases; nucleotides not matched to a gene: 10. DNA of the CDR3: TGTGCCAGCAGCCTACAGGGGGAATTGGGGGAGCAGTACTTC. It specifies CASSLQGELGEQYF.

The chain combines TRBV11-2 with TRBJ2-7; tentative D call: TRBD1 (6 bases). V was cut by 2 bases and J by 0 bases, with 8 bases left in between. The CDR3 has 14 amino acids. CDR1 and CDR2 from the germline V gene are SGHAT and FQNNGV. The CDR3 is CASSLRTDSYEQYF. The CDR3 nucleotides read TGTGCCAGCAGCTTAAGGACAGACTCCTACGAGCAGTACTTC.

V gene TRBV19 combines with J gene TRBJ1-4; tentatively, D is TRBD1 (5 bases). Per germline, CDR1 LNHDA and CDR2 SQIVND (reference sequence). The V gene lost 2 bases and the J gene lost 8 bases, with 12 bases spanning the gap. There are 14 residues in the CDR3. This CDR3 reads CASSIWGSEEKLFF. CDR3 sequence (DNA): TGTGCCAGTAGTATATGGGGGTCGGAGGAAAAACTGTTTTTT.

The J gene is TRBJ2-2, the V gene TRBV7-8; 8 bases map to TRBD2. Trimming cost V 6 bases and J 3 bases; bases outside gene matches: 6. The CDR3 extends over 15 amino acids. Germline V lookup: CDR1 SGHVS, CDR2 FQNEAQ. The CDR3 nucleotides read TGTGCCAGCAGAAGAGCGGGAGCCTACACCGGGGAGCTGTTTTTT. It encodes CASRRAGAYTGELFF.

This rearrangement joins TRBV7-2 to TRBJ1-4; D is possibly TRBD1 (6 bases). This CDR3 region has 12 residues. Deletions cut 5 bases from V and 12 bases from J, with 13 bases between. Germline V gene data show CDR1 as SGHTA and CDR2 as FQGNSA. CDR3 in amino acids: CASSPGGEELFF. The CDR3 DNA follows: TGTGCCAGCAGCCCGGGGGGCGAGGAACTGTTTTTT.

Only a few counts were recorded for this clone. This rearrangement joins TRBV9 to TRBJ2-2, with D unresolved. Germline V gives CDR1 SGDLS, CDR2 YYNGEE. The V and J ends lost 1 base and 6 bases respectively, with 4 bases between them. The CDR3 sequence is 12 residues long. This chain's CDR3 is CASSVRSGELFF. The CDR3 coding sequence is TGTGCCAGCAGCGTACGGTCCGGGGAGCTGTTTTTT.

The V and J genes are TRBV6-5 and TRBJ2-2, with TRBD2 matching over 10 bases. CDR1 MNHEY and CDR2 SVGAGI come from the germline V gene. V shed 3 bases, J shed 4 bases, and the junction held 5 bases outside the gene matches. This CDR3 is 16 amino acids long. CDR3 region: CASSYRTSGFTGELFF. CDR3 DNA sequence: TGTGCCAGCAGTTATCGGACTAGCGGATTCACCGGGGAGCTGTTTTTT.

The V gene is TRBV5-4, the J gene TRBJ1-2; D ambiguous. V shed 1 base and J shed 4 bases, with 14 bases lying between them. Germline V gene sequence: CDR1 SGHNT, CDR2 YYREEE (reference sequence). This CDR3 has 15 amino acids. The CDR3 sequence is CASSLTQTKIYGYTF. DNA for the CDR3: TGTGCCAGCAGCTTGACTCAAACTAAGATCTATGGCTACACCTTC. The entire variable domain, with the rest obtained from reference TRBV5-4 and TRBJ1-2, is as follows: ETGVTQSPTHLIKTRGQQVTLRCSSQSGHNTVSWYQQALGQGPQFIFQYYREEENGRGNFPPRFSGLQFPNYSSELNVNALELDDSALYLCASSLTQTKIYGYTFGSGTRLTVV.

This chain connects TRBV7-6 to TRBJ2-3, with D possibly matching TRBD2 (6 bases). This CDR3 contains 15 residues. Germline V gives CDR1 SGHVS, CDR2 FNYEAQ. With 4 bases removed from V and 3 bases from J, the gap between germline ends came to 14 bases. The CDR3 here is CASSSLVGGTDTQYF. The CDR3 DNA reads TGTGCCAGCAGCTCGCTAGTGGGAGGAACAGATACGCAGTATTTT.

Turning to this clone: The same CDR3 also results from other DNA sequences found in this sample. The chain links TRBV28 to TRBJ1-3; D remains unclear. This CDR3 comprises 15 residues. V lost 3 bases and J 1 base, leaving 10 bases between the germline ends. The germline gives CDR1 MDHEN, CDR2 SYDVKM. This CDR3 is CASSFGGSSGNTIYF. The CDR3 DNA reads as TGTGCCAGCAGTTTCGGAGGGTCGTCTGGAAACACCATATATTTT.

The chain is built from TRBV30 and TRBJ2-2; TRBD2 aligns across 8 bases. Germline CDR1 GTSNPN, CDR2 SVGIG (reference sequence). This CDR3 region has 14 residues. Trimming removed 5 bases from V and 1 base from J; junction bases left unmatched: 3. The CDR3 sequence: CAWELAGNTGELFF. The CDR3 region has the DNA TGTGCCTGGGAGCTAGCGGGGAACACCGGGGAGCTGTTTTTT.

The chain has TRBV27 and TRBJ1-2, with TRBD1 identical over 8 bases. In germline, CDR1 is MNHEY, CDR2 SMNVEV (reference sequence). The CDR3 extends over 12 amino acids. With V trimmed by 5 bases and J by 7 bases, 3 bases remained unmatched. The CDR3 DNA is TGTGCCAGCAGTACTCAGGGGGCTGGCTACACCTTC. Translating it yields CASSTQGAGYTF.

The chain carries TRBV27 and TRBJ2-7, with 8 positions matching TRBD2. The CDR3 runs to 18 residues. Germline V gene lookup returns CDR1 MNHEY and CDR2 SMNVEV (reference sequence). With V trimmed by 0 bases and J by 1 base, 11 bases remained unmatched. In DNA, the CDR3 is TGTGCCAGCAGTTTATCGGCCCAGAGCGGGAGTTGGTCCTACGAGCAGTACTTC. Its translation is CASSLSAQSGSWSYEQYF.

The chain uses TRBV28 and TRBJ2-1; TRBD1 might be the D (6 bases). V was pared by 5 bases and J by 6 bases, with 14 bases between. CDR1 MDHEN and CDR2 SYDVKM come from the germline V gene. This CDR3 has 14 amino acids. The chain's CDR3 is CASSGQPGSNEQFF. The CDR3, as DNA: TGTGCCAGCAGTGGACAGCCGGGTTCCAATGAGCAGTTCTTC.

The rearrangement links TRBV5-4 to TRBJ2-7; 9 nucleotides agree with TRBD1. The germline CDR1 and CDR2 sequences are SGHNT and YYREEE (reference sequence). This CDR3 spans 15 amino acids. The ends lost 2 bases at V and 3 bases at J; junction bases unmatched: 6. The CDR3 sequence: CASSLGDRDVYEQYF. Written as DNA, the CDR3 is TGTGCCAGCAGCTTAGGGGACAGGGATGTCTACGAGCAGTACTTC.

The chain combines TRBV29-1 with TRBJ2-2; 7 bases are a match to TRBD2. V was clipped by 5 bases and J by 8 bases; unmatched bases: 8. The germline V gene encodes CDR1 SQVTM and CDR2 ANQGSEA. The CDR3 loop spans 13 amino acids. Here the CDR3 reads CSVKGLAVGELFF. DNA for the CDR3: TGCAGCGTTAAAGGGCTAGCGGTGGGGGAGCTGTTTTTT.

Remarks on this clone: The sample has other DNA sequences that encode this CDR3 too. The chain uses TRBV2 and TRBJ2-1; D is undetermined. The length of the CDR3 is 11 residues. Trimming cost V 6 bases and J 4 bases, with 4 bases left between them. CDR1 is SNHLY and CDR2 is FYNNEI in the germline V gene. The DNA of the CDR3 is TGTGCCAGCAGCAGTTACAATGAGCAGTTCTTC. As protein: CASSSYNEQFF.